This T cell receptor (beta chain) was captured in a study of blood T cells in healthy people across ages. In germline, CDR1 is SNHLY, CDR2 FYNNEI. V shed 7 bases, J shed 5 bases, and the junction held 8 bases outside the gene matches. CDR3 length: 14 amino acids. Primers used in a second PCR of roughly 6 to 12 cycles were a sample-barcoded 5' primer and a J-beta primer mix. TCRdb processed the 5' RACE reads anew with MiXCR; each CDR3 protein has one entry. This table has about 800,000 distinct CDR3 sequences, approximately 25% appearing once. The same sample was also used in a study of T cells of mothers and their children. Turning to that study: The study recruited a few healthy Caucasian mothers and their six children as donors. Reads recorded for TCR beta CDR3 numbered over 9.5 million per mother and approximately 2.9 million per child.

The sequencing input was blood. The chain is built from TRBV2 and TRBJ1-5; 7 bases line up with TRBD1. This receptor was identified in a boy younger than 18 in good health. CDR3 in DNA: TGTGCCAGCAATAGGGACAGACCAGATCAGCCCCAGCATTTT. Translated: CASNRDRPDQPQHF.